The 5 T cell receptor beta chains below all came from one sample that was sequenced in a study of T cell responses to AZD1222 COVID-19 vaccine. Assay: immunoSEQ multiplex PCR; the TCRdb copy retains only in-frame clones and omits some. The sample shows about 150,000 clones, under 95% of them seen only once. Here the sequenced sample was peripheral blood, taken 28 days after the second AZD1222 dose. Receptors originate from an adult who received the AZD1222 COVID-19 vaccine.

This clone appeared a single time. The chain couples TRBV2 to TRBJ1-5; 10 bases align to TRBD1. Unmatched junction bases numbered 1, after V lost 7 bases and J lost 4 bases. Per the germline V gene, CDR1 is SNHLY and CDR2 is FYNNEI. This CDR3 has 13 amino acids. Here the CDR3 reads CASKGQGNQPQHF. The CDR3, as DNA: TGTGCCAGCAAGGGACAGGGGAATCAGCCCCAGCATTTT.

This chain connects TRBV9 to TRBJ1-3; D gene uncertain. The CDR3 consists of 14 residues. V was clipped by 6 bases and J by 6 bases, with 16 bases between them. From germline, CDR1 is SGDLS and CDR2 YYNGEE. CDR3 region: CASTPNLGENTIYF. The CDR3 bases are TGTGCCAGCACGCCGAACTTAGGAGAAAACACCATATATTTT.

The V call is TRBV9, the J call TRBJ1-2, with a possible D match to TRBD1 (6 bases). The length of the CDR3 is 15 residues. The V and J ends lost 3 bases and 4 bases respectively, with 16 bases between them. From germline, CDR1 is SGDLS and CDR2 YYNGEE. The CDR3 protein is CASSAYRAGGYGYTF. The CDR3 DNA sequence: TGTGCCAGCAGCGCGTACAGGGCGGGGGGCTATGGCTACACCTTC.

The gene calls are TRBV4-3 and TRBJ2-1; the match to TRBD2 covers 7 bases. The junction had 17 bases not matched to a gene; V was cut back by 1 base and J by 8 bases. Per the germline V gene, CDR1 is LGHNA and CDR2 is YSLEER. The CDR3 consists of 18 residues. The CDR3 spells CASSQAQHQTSLADEQFF. The CDR3 DNA sequence: TGCGCCAGCAGCCAAGCCCAACATCAGACTAGCTTGGCGGATGAGCAGTTCTTC.

The chain combines TRBV6-6 with TRBJ2-1, with TRBD2 matching 12 bases. The CDR3 runs to 16 residues. The V gene's germline CDR1 is MNHNY and CDR2 SVGAGI (reference sequence). The V gene end was trimmed by 5 bases and the J gene end by 7 bases; junction bases not matched to a gene: 9. The DNA for the CDR3 is TGTGCCAGCAGTGGCAGACTAGCGGGAGTCCGGAATGAGCAGTTCTTC. It translates to CASSGRLAGVRNEQFF.